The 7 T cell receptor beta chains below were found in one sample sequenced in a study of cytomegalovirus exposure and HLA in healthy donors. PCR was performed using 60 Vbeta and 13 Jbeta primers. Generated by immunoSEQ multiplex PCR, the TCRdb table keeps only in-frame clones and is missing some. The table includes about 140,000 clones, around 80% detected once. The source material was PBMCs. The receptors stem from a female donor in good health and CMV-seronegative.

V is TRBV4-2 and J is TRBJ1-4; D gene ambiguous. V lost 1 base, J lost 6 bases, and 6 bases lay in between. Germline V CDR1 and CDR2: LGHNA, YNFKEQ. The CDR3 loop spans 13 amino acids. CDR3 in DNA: TGTGCCAGCAGCCAAGGGAGGGATGAAAAACTGTTTTTT. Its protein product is CASSQGRDEKLFF.

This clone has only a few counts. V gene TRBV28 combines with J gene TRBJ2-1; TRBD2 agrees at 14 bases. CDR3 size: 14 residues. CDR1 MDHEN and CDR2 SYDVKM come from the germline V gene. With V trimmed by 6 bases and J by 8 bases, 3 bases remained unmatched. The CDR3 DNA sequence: TGTGCCAGCAGGGGACTAGCGGGAGCGGATGAGCAGTTCTTC. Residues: CASRGLAGADEQFF.

The CDR3 spells CASSFWASNTGELFF. As DNA, the CDR3 is TGTGCCAGCAGTTTCTGGGCCTCCAACACCGGGGAGCTGTTTTTT. The chain combines TRBV27 with TRBJ2-2, with D unresolved. V dropped 3 bases and J dropped 2 bases, with 10 bases sitting between them. Germline CDR1 is MNHEY and CDR2 is SMNVEV (reference sequence). The CDR3 is made up of 15 amino acids.

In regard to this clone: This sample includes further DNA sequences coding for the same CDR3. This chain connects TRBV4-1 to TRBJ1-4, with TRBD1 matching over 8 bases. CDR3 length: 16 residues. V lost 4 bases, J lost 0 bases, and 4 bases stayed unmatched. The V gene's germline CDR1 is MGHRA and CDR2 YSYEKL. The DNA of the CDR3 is TGCGCCAGCAGCCGTGGACAGGGCCCAACTAATGAAAAACTGTTTTTT. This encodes CASSRGQGPTNEKLFF.

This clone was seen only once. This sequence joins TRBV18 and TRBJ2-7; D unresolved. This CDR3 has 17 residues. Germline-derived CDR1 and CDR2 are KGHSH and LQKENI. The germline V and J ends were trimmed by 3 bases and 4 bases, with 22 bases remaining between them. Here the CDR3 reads CASSPRSSNLLGYEQYF. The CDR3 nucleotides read TGTGCCAGCTCACCGAGGAGCAGTAACCTTCTGGGTTACGAGCAGTACTTC.

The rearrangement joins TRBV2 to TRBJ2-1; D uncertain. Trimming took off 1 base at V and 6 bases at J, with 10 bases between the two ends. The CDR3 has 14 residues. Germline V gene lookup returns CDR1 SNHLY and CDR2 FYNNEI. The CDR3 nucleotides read TGTGCCAGCAGTGAAGGCGGTGGGTCCAATGAGCAGTTCTTC. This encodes CASSEGGGSNEQFF.

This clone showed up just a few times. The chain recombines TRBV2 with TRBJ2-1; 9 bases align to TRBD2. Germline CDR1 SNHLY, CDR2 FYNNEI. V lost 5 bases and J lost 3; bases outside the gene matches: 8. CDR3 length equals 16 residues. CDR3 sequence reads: CASSSLAGPYYNEQFF. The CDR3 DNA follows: TGTGCCAGCAGTTCCCTAGCGGGACCGTACTACAATGAGCAGTTCTTC.